This is a list of T cell receptor beta chains from one sample in a study of blood T cells in healthy people across ages. TCRdb re-derived calls from the 5' RACE reads in MiXCR, one entry per CDR3 protein. The data show 270,000 or so distinct CDR3 sequences, roughly 29% seen once. Specimen: blood. These receptor sequences come from a woman aged 70-85 years in good health. The CDR3 runs from the conserved cysteine through the conserved F or W. The D gene is left open where the match is weak. A clone size is listed for some rows: how often the clone was seen (once, few, many), or a class if it is expanded.

cdr3_nt cdr3_aa clone_size d_call j_call v_call
TGTGCCAGCAGTTCAAGACTTACCTACAATGAGCAGTTCTTC CASSSRLTYNEQFF few . TRBJ2-1 TRBV12-3/TRBV12-4
TGTGCCAGCAGCCCCTGGACAGTGAACTACGAGCAGTACTTC CASSPWTVNYEQYF . . TRBJ2-7 TRBV7-2
TGTGCCAGCACGTCGCCGAATGAAAAACTGTTTTTT CASTSPNEKLFF few . TRBJ1-4 TRBV6-5
TGCAGTGCCCCGGGGGCGGAAGAGACCCAGTACTTC CSAPGAEETQYF many . TRBJ2-5 TRBV20-1
TGTGCCAGCTCACCCTCGGGACAGGGGGCCGTGAACACTGAAGCTTTCTTT CASSPSGQGAVNTEAFF . TRBD1 TRBJ1-1 TRBV18
TGTGCCAGCAGCTTAAACTTTTTTAGCGGCCCGATTATCGGGAATGAGCAGTTCTTC CASSLNFFSGPIIGNEQFF few . TRBJ2-1 TRBV7-9
TGCAGCGCTAGACTAGCGGGGTCCTACAATGAGCAGTTCTTC CSARLAGSYNEQFF . TRBD2 TRBJ2-1 TRBV29-1
TGTGCCAGCAGCGGGGGAGAGGAATGGGGCAATCAGCCCCAGCATTTT CASSGGEEWGNQPQHF . . TRBJ1-5 TRBV5-5
TGTGCCAGCAGCTTTGGAGGGAAATACGAGCAGTACTTC CASSFGGKYEQYF . . TRBJ2-7 TRBV7-2
TGTGCCACCACTTCGAACACTGAAGCTTTCTTT CATTSNTEAFF . . TRBJ1-1 TRBV15
TGCAGTGCCCCCGAAAGGGGGACCCCCTACGAGCAGTACTTC CSAPERGTPYEQYF few . TRBJ2-7 TRBV20-1
TGTGCCAGCAGCCCCGACGGGAAATATGGCTACACCTTC CASSPDGKYGYTF . . TRBJ1-2 TRBV7-2
TGCAGTGCGGGTGGAGACCCGCGGGAGACCCAGTACTTC CSAGGDPRETQYF few . TRBJ2-5 TRBV20-1
TGCAGTGCGGGGGACAGTTTGAACTATGGCTACACCTTC CSAGDSLNYGYTF many TRBD1 TRBJ1-2 TRBV20-1
TGTGCCAGCAGTACGCGACAGGGGGCGAGAGGAAACACCATATATTTT CASSTRQGARGNTIYF . TRBD1 TRBJ1-3 TRBV28
TGTGCCAGCAAGACCGATCCTTCACCCCTCCACTTT CASKTDPSPLHF few . TRBJ1-6 TRBV6-1
TGTGCCAGCAGCCAGGGACAGTACTATGGCTACACCTTC CASSQGQYYGYTF few TRBD1 TRBJ1-2 TRBV14
TGTGCCAGCTCACCAGGATTGGGGGGGCGCCGCGAGGACTATGGCTACACCTTC CASSPGLGGRREDYGYTF . . TRBJ1-2 TRBV18
TGCAGCGTTCAACCCCTAAGCCTAACTAATGAGCAGTTCTTC CSVQPLSLTNEQFF . . TRBJ2-1 TRBV29-1
TGTGCCAGCAGTAAGGACGGTCTCTATGGCTACACCTTC CASSKDGLYGYTF . . TRBJ1-2 TRBV7-9
TGTGCCAGCAGTTCTGGCTATGACGTTATCCCCCAGCCCCAGCATTTT CASSSGYDVIPQPQHF . . TRBJ1-5 TRBV12-3/TRBV12-4
TGTGCCAGCAGCGTCCAGGGGGCAAGATATGGCTACACCTTC CASSVQGARYGYTF . TRBD1 TRBJ1-2 TRBV11-2
TGTGCCAGCAGCCAAGAAGGCATTAAGGGGGAGCACATTCAGTACTTC CASSQEGIKGEHIQYF many . TRBJ2-4 TRBV3-1
TGTGCCACCAGGACAGGGGGCTATGGCTACACCTTC CATRTGGYGYTF few TRBD1 TRBJ1-2 TRBV28
TGTGCCAGCAGGGATTACTATGGCTACACCTTC CASRDYYGYTF . . TRBJ1-2 TRBV28
TGTGCCAGCTCACCGGGAGCGGGAAAGTTGTACGAGCAGTACTTC CASSPGAGKLYEQYF . TRBD2 TRBJ2-7 TRBV18
TGCAGTGCTTCGAGACCCGGGACTAGCGACGAGCAGTACTTC CSASRPGTSDEQYF . TRBD2 TRBJ2-7 TRBV20-1
TGTGCCAGCAATGAGTATGCGGGAGGCGAAGAGACCCAGTACTTC CASNEYAGGEETQYF few TRBD2 TRBJ2-5 TRBV6-1
TGTGCCAGCAGTCCCCACAACCCGAACAGTGTAGTCAAAAACATTCAGTACTTC CASSPHNPNSVVKNIQYF few . TRBJ2-4 TRBV6-1
TGCGCCAGCAGCCATGGAGATTGGGGGGCGCCCGGGGAGACCCAGTACTTC CASSHGDWGAPGETQYF many . TRBJ2-5 TRBV4-3
TGTGCCAGCAGTCCCGGGACAGGTTATGGTAGCTACACCTTC CASSPGTGYGSYTF few TRBD1 TRBJ1-2 TRBV12-3/TRBV12-4
TGTGCCAGCAGTTACTCCCTCGAGCAGTACTTC CASSYSLEQYF . . TRBJ2-7 TRBV6-6
TGTGCCAGCAGCCAAGATGCACTGGGGGGAAATGAGCAGTTCTTC CASSQDALGGNEQFF . . TRBJ2-1 TRBV3-1
TGCAGTGCTAGAGGCCTTACGGAAAATCAGCCTCAGCATTTT CSARGLTENQPQHF . . TRBJ1-5 TRBV20-1
TGTGCCAGCGGAGGGGGGACCCTTCGGGAGACCCAGTACTTC CASGGGTLRETQYF . . TRBJ2-5 TRBV7-2
TGTGCCAGCAGCCTCGACAGGGTAGCCCCTAATGAAAAACTGTTTTTT CASSLDRVAPNEKLFF . TRBD1 TRBJ1-4 TRBV7-9
TGTGCCAGCAGCCAAGTAGGACTAGCGGGGGGCCAGCAGTTCTTC CASSQVGLAGGQQFF . TRBD2 TRBJ2-1 TRBV9
TGTGCCAGCAGCGACCGGGACAGGGGGCTCGCGAACACCGGGGAGCTGTTTTTT CASSDRDRGLANTGELFF . TRBD1 TRBJ2-2 TRBV5-6
TGTGCCACCAGTGATTTACTAGCGGGCGAGCAGTTCTTC CATSDLLAGEQFF many TRBD2 TRBJ2-1 TRBV24-1
TGTGCCAGCAGCAAAGGCGGGAGCAGACCCTGTTTT CASSKGGSRPCF . . TRBJ1-1 TRBV21-1
TGCAGCGTTGCAAGGCGGACTCCTTCTGGAAACACCATATATTTT CSVARRTPSGNTIYF . . TRBJ1-3 TRBV29-1
TGTGCCAGCAGCCAACGTCAGAGCAATCAGCCCCAGCATTTT CASSQRQSNQPQHF . . TRBJ1-5 TRBV3-1